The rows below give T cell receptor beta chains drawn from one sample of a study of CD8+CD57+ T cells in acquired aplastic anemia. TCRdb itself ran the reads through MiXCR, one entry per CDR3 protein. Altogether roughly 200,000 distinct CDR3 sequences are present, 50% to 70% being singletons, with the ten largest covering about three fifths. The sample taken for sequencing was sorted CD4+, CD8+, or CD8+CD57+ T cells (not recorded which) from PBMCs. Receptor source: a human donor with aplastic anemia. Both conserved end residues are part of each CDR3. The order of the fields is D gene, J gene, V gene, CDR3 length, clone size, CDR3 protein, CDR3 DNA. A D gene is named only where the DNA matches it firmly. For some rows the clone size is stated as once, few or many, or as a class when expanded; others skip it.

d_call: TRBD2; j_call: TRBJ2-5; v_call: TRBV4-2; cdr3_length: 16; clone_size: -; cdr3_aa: CASSQGMGGPQETQYF; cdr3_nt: TGTGCCAGCAGCCAAGGAATGGGAGGGCCCCAAGAGACCCAGTACTTC
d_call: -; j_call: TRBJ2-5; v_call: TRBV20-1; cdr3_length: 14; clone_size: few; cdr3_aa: CSARGGEIQETQYF; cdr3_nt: TGCAGTGCTAGAGGGGGGGAAATCCAAGAGACCCAGTACTTC
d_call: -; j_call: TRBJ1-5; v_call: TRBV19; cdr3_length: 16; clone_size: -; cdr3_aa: CASSMSNRVGNQPQHF; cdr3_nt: TGTGCCAGTAGTATGTCAAACAGGGTGGGGAATCAGCCCCAGCATTTT
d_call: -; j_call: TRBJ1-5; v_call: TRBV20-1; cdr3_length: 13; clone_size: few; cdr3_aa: CSADREGNQPQHF; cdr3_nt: TGCAGTGCCGACCGGGAGGGCAATCAGCCCCAGCATTTT
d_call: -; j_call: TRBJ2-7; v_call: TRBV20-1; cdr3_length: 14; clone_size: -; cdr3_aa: CSARDGGMAYEQYF; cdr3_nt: TGCAGTGCTAGAGACGGTGGGATGGCCTACGAGCAGTACTTC
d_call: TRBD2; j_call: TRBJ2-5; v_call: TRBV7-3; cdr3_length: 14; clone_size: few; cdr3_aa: CASSLAGGGETQYF; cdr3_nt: TGTGCCAGCAGCTTAGCGGGAGGAGGAGAGACCCAGTACTTC
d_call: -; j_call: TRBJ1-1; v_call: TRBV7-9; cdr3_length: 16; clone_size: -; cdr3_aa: CASSLGVRRVDTEAFF; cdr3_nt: TGTGCCAGCAGCTTAGGAGTACGGAGGGTAGACACTGAAGCTTTCTTT
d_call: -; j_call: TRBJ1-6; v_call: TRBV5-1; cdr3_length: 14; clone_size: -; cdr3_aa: CASSPGGLGSPLHF; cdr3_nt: TGCGCCAGCAGCCCCGGGGGACTGGGCTCACCCCTCCACTTT
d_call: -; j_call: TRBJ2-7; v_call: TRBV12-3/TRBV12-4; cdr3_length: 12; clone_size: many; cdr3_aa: CASTVGGYEQYF; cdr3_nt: TGTGCCAGCACGGTGGGGGGCTACGAGCAGTACTTC
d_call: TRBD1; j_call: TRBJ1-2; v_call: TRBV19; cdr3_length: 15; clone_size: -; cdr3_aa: CASSIRDRGGNRYTF; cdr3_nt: TGTGCCAGTAGTATCCGGGACAGGGGTGGGAATCGCTACACCTTC
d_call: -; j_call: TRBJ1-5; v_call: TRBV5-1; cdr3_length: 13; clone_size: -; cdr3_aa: CASNLGINQPQHF; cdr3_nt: TGTGCCAGCAATTTGGGAATAAATCAGCCCCAGCATTTT
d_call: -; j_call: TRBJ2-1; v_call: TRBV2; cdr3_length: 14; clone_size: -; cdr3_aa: CASRLRDFNNEQFF; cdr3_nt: TGTGCCAGCAGGTTACGGGACTTCAACAATGAGCAGTTCTTC
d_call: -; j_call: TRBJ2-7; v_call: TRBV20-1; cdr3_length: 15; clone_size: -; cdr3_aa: CSARDDRGGGYEQYF; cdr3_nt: TGCAGTGCTAGAGACGACAGGGGCGGGGGCTACGAGCAGTACTTC
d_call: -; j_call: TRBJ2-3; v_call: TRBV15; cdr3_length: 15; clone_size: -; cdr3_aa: CATSRDTPGTDTQYF; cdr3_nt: TGTGCCACCAGCAGGGACACACCCGGCACAGATACGCAGTATTTT
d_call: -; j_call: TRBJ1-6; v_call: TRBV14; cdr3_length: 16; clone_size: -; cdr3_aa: CASSQLSSSYNSPLHF; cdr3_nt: TGTGCCAGCAGCCAACTGTCAAGCTCCTATAATTCACCCCTCCACTTT
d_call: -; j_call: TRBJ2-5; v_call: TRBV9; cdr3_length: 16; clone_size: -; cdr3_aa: CASSVVDSPRIETQYF; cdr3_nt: TGTGCCAGCAGCGTAGTAGACAGCCCTCGGATAGAGACCCAGTACTTC
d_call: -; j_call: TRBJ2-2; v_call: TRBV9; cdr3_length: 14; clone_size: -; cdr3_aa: CASSVGTNTGELFF; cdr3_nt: TGTGCCAGCAGCGTAGGCACGAACACCGGGGAGCTGTTTTTT
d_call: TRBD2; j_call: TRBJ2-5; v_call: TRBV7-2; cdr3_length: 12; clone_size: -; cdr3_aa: CASSLDSGGARF; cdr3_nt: TGTGCCAGCAGCTTAGATAGCGGGGGGGCCCGATTC
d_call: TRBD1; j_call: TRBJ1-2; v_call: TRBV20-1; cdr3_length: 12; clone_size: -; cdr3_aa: CSAPTGGYGYTF; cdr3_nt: TGCAGTGCTCCGACAGGGGGATATGGCTACACCTTC
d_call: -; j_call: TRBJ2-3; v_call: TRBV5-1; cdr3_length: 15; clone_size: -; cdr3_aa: CASSLSQQGTDTQYF; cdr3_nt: TGCGCCAGCAGCTTGTCCCAACAAGGCACAGATACGCAGTATTTT
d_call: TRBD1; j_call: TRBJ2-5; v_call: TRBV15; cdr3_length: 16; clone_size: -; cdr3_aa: CATSRGTGQGGETQYF; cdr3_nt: TGTGCCACCAGCAGAGGGACCGGACAGGGCGGGGAGACCCAGTACTTC
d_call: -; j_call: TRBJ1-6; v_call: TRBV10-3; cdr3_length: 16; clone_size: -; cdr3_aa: CASSEAGPSRGSPLHF; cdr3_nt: TGTGCCAGCAGTGAAGCGGGACCCTCCCGGGGCTCACCCCTCCACTTT
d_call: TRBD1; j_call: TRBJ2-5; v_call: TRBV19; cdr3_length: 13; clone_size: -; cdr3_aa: CASSFQGDETQYF; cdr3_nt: TGTGCCAGTAGTTTCCAGGGGGACGAGACCCAGTACTTC
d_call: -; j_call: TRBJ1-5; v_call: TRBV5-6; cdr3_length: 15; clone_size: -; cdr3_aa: CASSLQGSSNQPQHF; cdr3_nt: TGTGCCAGCAGCTTGCAGGGATCTAGCAATCAGCCCCAGCATTTT
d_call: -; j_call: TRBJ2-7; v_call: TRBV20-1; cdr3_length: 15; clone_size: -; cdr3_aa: CSARDVPAGYYEQYF; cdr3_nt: TGCAGTGCTAGAGATGTGCCAGCGGGTTACTACGAGCAGTACTTC
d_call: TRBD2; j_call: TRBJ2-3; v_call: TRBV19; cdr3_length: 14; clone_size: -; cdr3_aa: CASTSGRLIDTQYF; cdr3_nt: TGTGCCAGTACGAGCGGGAGGTTGATAGATACGCAGTATTTT
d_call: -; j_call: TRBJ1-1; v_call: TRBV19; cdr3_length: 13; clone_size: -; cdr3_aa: CASRDRVGTEAFF; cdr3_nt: TGTGCCAGTAGGGACCGTGTGGGGACTGAAGCTTTCTTT
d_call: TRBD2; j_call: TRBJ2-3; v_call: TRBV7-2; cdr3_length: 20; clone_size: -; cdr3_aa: CASSLTSGGAGGLSTDTQYF; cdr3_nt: TGTGCCAGCAGCTTAACTAGCGGGGGGGCGGGAGGTTTAAGCACAGATACGCAGTATTTT
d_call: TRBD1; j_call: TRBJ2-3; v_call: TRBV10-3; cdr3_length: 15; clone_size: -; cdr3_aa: CAIRTGTAYTDTQYF; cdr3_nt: TGTGCCATCAGGACAGGGACAGCCTACACAGATACGCAGTATTTT
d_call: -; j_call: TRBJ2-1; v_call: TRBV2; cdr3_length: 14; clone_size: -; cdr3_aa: CAIRRQTLGDEQFF; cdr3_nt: TGTGCCATCCGCCGTCAGACCTTGGGGGATGAGCAGTTCTTC
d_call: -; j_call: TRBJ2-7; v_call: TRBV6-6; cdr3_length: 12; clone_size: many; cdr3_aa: CASSYTENEQYF; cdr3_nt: TGTGCCAGCAGTTACACTGAGAACGAGCAGTACTTC
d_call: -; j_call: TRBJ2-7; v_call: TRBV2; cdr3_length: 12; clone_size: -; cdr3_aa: CASIQNAYEQYF; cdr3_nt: TGTGCCAGCATCCAGAATGCCTACGAGCAGTACTTC
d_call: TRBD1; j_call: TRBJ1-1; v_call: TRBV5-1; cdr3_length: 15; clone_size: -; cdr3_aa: CASSLIGQGNTEAFF; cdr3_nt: TGCGCCAGCAGCCTAATCGGACAGGGGAACACTGAAGCTTTCTTT
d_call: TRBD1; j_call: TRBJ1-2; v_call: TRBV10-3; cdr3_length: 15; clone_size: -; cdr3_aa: CAISESGGAGYGYTF; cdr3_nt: TGTGCCATCAGTGAATCAGGGGGCGCAGGGTATGGCTACACCTTC
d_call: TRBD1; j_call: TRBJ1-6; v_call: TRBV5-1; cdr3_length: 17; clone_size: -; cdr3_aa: CASSFLVGQGGNSPLHF; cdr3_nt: TGCGCCAGCAGCTTCCTGGTAGGACAGGGGGGGAATTCACCCCTCCACTTT
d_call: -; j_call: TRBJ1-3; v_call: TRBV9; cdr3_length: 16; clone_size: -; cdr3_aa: CASSDRQIRSGNTIYF; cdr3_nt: TGTGCCAGCAGCGATAGACAGATTCGCTCTGGAAACACCATATATTTT
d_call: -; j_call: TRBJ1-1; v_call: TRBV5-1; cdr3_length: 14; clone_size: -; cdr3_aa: CASSSGALNTEAFF; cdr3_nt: TGCGCCAGCAGTTCAGGGGCCCTTAACACTGAAGCTTTCTTT
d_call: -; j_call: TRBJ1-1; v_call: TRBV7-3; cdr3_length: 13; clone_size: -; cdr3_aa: CASSSNMYTEAFF; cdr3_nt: TGTGCCAGCAGCTCAAATATGTACACTGAAGCTTTCTTT
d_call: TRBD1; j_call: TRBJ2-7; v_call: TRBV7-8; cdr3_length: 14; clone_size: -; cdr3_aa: CASSSPGTGYEQYF; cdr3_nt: TGTGCCAGCAGCTCCCCCGGGACAGGCTACGAGCAGTACTTC
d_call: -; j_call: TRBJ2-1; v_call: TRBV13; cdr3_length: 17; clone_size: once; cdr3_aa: CASSLTLRGRITNEQFF; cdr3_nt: TGTGCCAGCAGCTTAACCCTGCGCGGACGAATTACTAATGAGCAGTTCTTC
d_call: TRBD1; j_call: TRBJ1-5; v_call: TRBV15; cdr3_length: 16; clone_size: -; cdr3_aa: CATRRDSGVGNQPQHF; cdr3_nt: TGTGCCACCAGAAGGGACAGCGGTGTGGGCAATCAGCCCCAGCATTTT
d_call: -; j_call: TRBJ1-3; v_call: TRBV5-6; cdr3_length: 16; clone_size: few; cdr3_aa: CASSKLDSASGNTIYF; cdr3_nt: TGTGCCAGCAGCAAGTTGGACTCAGCCTCTGGAAACACCATATATTTT
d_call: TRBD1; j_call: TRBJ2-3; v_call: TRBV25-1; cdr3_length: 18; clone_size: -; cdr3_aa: CASSEFGSGTGGGDTQYF; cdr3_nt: TGTGCCAGCAGTGAATTTGGTAGTGGGACAGGGGGCGGTGATACGCAGTATTTT
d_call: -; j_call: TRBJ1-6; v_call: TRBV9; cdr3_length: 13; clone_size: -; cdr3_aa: CASRGGNNSPLHF; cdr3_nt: TGTGCCAGCAGGGGGGGCAATAATTCACCCCTCCACTTT
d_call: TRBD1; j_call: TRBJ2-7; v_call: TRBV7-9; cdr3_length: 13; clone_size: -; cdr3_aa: CASSMDRSYEQYF; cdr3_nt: TGTGCCAGCAGCATGGACAGGTCCTACGAGCAGTACTTC
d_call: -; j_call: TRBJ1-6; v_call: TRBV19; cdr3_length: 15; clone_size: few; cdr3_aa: CASRQQGTYNSPLHF; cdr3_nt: TGTGCCAGTAGGCAACAGGGAACCTATAATTCACCCCTCCACTTT
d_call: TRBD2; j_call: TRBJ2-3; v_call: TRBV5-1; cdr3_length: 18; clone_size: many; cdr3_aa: CASSSPYRSSGEGDTQYF; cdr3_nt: TGCGCCAGCAGCTCCCCATATAGGTCGAGCGGGGAGGGGGATACGCAGTATTTT
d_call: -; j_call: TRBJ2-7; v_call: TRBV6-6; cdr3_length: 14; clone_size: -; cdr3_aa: CASELRGSSYEQYF; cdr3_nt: TGTGCCAGCGAACTTCGGGGCAGCTCCTACGAGCAGTACTTC
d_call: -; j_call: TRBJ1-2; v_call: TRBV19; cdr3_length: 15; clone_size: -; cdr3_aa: CATMSQGIIRDGYTF; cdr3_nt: TGTGCCACGATGAGTCAGGGGATTATTCGTGATGGCTACACCTTC
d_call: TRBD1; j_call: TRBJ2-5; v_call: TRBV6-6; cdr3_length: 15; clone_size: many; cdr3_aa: CASSDWDRTQETQYF; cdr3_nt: TGTGCCAGCAGCGATTGGGACAGGACTCAAGAGACCCAGTACTTC
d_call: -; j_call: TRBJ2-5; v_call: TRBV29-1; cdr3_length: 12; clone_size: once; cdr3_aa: CSVKMGGETQYF; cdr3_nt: TGCAGCGTGAAAATGGGGGGAGAGACCCAGTACTTC